This T cell receptor (beta chain) was obtained from a study of cytomegalovirus exposure and HLA in healthy donors. Points from the study as a whole: For most subjects, TCR beta sequences were reported to predict HLA-A and HLA-B alleles with accuracy.

This PCR relied on a set of 60 Vbeta primers and 13 Jbeta primers. The data were produced by immunoSEQ multiplex PCR, yet TCRdb's version contains in-frame clones alone and is incomplete. The sample includes about 150,000 clones, over 60% of them seen just once. Germline loops: CDR1 MNHEY, CDR2 SMNVEV (reference sequence). V was trimmed by 2 bases and J by 3 bases, leaving 10 bases between them. The CDR3 is 14 amino acids. As regards this clone: Its antigen is not known.

This chain connects TRBV27 to TRBJ1-1; tentatively, D is TRBD1 (5 bases). Sequencing input: PBMCs. The sequence derives from a woman between 18 and 30 years old in good health and CMV-seronegative. The CDR3 DNA is TGTGCCAGCAGTTTAAGAGGGACTGACACTGAAGCTTTCTTT. The encoded protein is CASSLRGTDTEAFF.